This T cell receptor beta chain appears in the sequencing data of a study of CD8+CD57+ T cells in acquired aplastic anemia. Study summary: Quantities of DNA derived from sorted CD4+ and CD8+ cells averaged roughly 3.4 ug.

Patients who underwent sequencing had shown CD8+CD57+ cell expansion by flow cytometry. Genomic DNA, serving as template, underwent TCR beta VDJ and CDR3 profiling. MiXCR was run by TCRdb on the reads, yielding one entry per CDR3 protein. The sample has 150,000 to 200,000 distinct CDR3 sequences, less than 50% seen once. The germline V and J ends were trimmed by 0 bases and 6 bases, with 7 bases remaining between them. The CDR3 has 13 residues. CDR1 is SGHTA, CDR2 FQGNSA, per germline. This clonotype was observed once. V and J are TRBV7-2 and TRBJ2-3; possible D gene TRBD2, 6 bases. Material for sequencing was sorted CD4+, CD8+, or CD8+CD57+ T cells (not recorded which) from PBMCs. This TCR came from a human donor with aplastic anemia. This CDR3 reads CASSLASGDTQYF. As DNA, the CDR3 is TGTGCCAGCAGCTTAGCGAGCGGGGATACGCAGTATTTT.